This T cell receptor (beta chain) is drawn from a study of T-cell reconstitution after alpha-beta-depleted transplantation in children. Study-wide findings and caveats: Alpha-beta T cells present about two months after transplant were reported to originate from several hundred expanded graft clones. Some patients showed high day-60 TCRbeta diversity, which derived from surviving recipient T cells and thymic progenitors. T-cell numbers and diversity one year post-transplant derived largely from freshly generated T cells.

With respect to this clonotype: Its antigen is unidentified.

As it was prepared, the TCRbeta library received unique molecular identifiers. MiXCR was run by TCRdb on the PCR reads, yielding one entry per CDR3 protein. Here the sample spans some 830,000 distinct CDR3 sequences, 16% being singletons. Germline V gene data show CDR1 as SQVTM and CDR2 as ANQGSEA. With 6 bases clipped from V and 2 bases from J, the junction kept 5 bases outside the gene matches. The CDR3 spans 13 residues. The sequence was obtained from a male patient younger than 18 who had a stem cell transplant for acute lymphoblastic leukemia, so the T cells may come from the graft donor. The material was PBMCs, mostly from graft donor cells, obtained 360 days after TCRalphabeta/CD19-depleted stem cell transplant. The rearrangement uses TRBV29-1 and TRBJ2-3; TRBD1 aligns across 7 bases. The CDR3 nucleotides are TGCAGCGTGAAGGGACAGTACACAGATACGCAGTATTTT. Encoded protein: CSVKGQYTDTQYF.